This TCR beta chain appears in the sequencing data of a study of breast tumors, draining lymph nodes, adjacent tissues. This clonotype was seen many times. Its cognate antigen is unknown. V shed 0 bases and J 4 bases; nucleotides not matched to a gene: 2. The V gene's germline CDR1 is SGHRS and CDR2 YFSETQ. The CDR3 is made up of 16 amino acids. One entry per CDR3 protein, called by TCRdb with MiXCR from the multiplex PCR reads. Of 47,000 or so distinct CDR3 sequences listed, around 23% are singletons. Study-level findings and limits: Findings are consistent with lymph node origin and intratumoral expansion of most tumor T cells. Compared with lymph nodes, tumors were less diverse; compared with nontumor tissue, more.

The rearrangement joins TRBV5-1 to TRBJ2-2, with 11 bases aligning to TRBD1. The TCR comes from a female donor with breast cancer. Some clones in this sample may be carry-over from other donors' samples. Sample: breast tumor tissue. The CDR3 reads CASSLAGTGGTGELFF. The CDR3 nucleotides read TGCGCCAGCAGCTTGGCCGGGACAGGGGGCACCGGGGAGCTGTTTTTT.